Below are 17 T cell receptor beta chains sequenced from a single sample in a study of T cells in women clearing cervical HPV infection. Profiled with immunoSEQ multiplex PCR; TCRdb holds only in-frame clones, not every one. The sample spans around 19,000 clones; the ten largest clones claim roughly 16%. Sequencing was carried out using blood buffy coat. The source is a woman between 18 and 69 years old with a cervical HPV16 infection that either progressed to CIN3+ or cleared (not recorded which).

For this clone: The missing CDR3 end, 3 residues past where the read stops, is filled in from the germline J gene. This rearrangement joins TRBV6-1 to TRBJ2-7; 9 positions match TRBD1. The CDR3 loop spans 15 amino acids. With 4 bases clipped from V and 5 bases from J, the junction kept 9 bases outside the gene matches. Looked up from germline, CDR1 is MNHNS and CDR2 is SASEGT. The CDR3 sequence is CASSAGQGSRNEQYF. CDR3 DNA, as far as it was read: TGTGCCAGCAGTGCCGGACAGGGGAGTAGGAACGAG.

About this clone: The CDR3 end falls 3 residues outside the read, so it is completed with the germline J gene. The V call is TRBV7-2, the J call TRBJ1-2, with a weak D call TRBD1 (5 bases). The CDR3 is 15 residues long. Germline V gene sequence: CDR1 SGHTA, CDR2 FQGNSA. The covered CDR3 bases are TGTGCCAGCAGCCCGGGACTAGCGGGGCGCTACGAC. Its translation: CASSPGLAGRYD. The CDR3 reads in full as CASSPGLAGRYDYTF.

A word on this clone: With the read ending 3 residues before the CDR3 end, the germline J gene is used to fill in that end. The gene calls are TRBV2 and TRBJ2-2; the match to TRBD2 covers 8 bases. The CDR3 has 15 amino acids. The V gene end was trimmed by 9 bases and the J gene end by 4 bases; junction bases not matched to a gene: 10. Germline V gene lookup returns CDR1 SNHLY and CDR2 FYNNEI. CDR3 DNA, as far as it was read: TGTGCCAGTGGGCAAGCGGGGGTGGGCACCGGGGAG. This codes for CASGQAGVGTGE. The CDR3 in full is CASGQAGVGTGELFF.

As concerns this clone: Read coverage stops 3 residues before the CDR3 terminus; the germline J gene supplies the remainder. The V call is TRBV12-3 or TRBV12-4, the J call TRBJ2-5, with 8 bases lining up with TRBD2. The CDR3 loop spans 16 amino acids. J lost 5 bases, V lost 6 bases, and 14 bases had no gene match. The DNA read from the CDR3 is TGTGCCAGCAGCCCAGCGGGGGAGGGTCCAGTGGAGACC. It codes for CASSPAGEGPVET. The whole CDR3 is CASSPAGEGPVETQYF.

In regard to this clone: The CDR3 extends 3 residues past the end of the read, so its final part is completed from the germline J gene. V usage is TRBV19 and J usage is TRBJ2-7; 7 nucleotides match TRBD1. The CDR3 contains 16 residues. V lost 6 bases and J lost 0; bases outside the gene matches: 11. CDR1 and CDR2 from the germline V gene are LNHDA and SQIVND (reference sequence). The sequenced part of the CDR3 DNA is TGTGCCAGTAGGGTAACGACAGGGACCAGCTCCTACGAG. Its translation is CASRVTTGTSSYE. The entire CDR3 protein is CASRVTTGTSSYEQYF.

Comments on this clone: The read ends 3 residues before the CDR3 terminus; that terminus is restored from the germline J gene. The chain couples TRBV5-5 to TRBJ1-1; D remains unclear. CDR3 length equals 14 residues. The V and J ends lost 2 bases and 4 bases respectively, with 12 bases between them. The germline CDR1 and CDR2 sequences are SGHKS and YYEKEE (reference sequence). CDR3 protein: CASSFGERLTEAFF. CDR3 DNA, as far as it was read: TGTGCCAGCAGCTTCGGGGAGCGGCTCACTGAA.

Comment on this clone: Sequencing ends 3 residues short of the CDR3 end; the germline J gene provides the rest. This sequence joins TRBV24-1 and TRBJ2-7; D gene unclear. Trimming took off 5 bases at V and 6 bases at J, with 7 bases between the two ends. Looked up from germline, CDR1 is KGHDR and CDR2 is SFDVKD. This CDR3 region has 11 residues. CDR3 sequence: CATSVGSEQYF. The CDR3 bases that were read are TGTGCCACCAGTGTCGGTTCCGAG.

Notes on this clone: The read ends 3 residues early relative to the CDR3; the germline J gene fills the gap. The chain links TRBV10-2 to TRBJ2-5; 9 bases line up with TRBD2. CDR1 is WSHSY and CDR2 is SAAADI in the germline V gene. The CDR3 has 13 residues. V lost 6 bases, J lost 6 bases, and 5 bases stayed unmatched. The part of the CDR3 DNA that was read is TGCGCCAGCAGAATAGCGGGGGATAAGACC. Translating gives CASRIAGDKT. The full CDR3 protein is CASRIAGDKTQYF.

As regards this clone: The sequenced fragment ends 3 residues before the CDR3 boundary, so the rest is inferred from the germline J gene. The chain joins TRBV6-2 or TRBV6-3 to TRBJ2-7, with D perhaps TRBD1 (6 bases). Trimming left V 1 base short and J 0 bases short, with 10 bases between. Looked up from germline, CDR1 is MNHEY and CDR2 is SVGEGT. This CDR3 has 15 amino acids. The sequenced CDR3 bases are TGTGCCAGCAGTTACTTCCCGGGACACTCCTACGAG. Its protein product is CASSYFPGHSYE. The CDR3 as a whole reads CASSYFPGHSYEQYF.

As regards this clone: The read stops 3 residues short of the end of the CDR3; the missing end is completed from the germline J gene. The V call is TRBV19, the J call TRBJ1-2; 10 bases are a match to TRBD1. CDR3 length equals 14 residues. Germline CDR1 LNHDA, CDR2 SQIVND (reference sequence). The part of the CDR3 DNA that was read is TGTGCCAGTAGTATGGGACAGGGGTCCTACGAC. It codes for CASSMGQGSYD. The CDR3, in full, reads CASSMGQGSYDYTF.

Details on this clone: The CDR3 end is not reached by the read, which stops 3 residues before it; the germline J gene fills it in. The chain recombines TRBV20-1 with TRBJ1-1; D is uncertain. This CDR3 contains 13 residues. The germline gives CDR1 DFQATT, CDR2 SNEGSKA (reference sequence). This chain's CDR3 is CSARGSGQVGAFF. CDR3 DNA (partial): TGCAGTGCTAGAGGTTCAGGCCAGGTTGGA.

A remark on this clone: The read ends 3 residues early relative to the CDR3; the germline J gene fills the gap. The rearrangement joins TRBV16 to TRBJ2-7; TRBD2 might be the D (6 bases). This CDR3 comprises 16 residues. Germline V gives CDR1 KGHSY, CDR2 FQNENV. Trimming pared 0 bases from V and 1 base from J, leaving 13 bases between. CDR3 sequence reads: CASSQSAGSISYEQYF. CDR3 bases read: TGTGCCAGCAGCCAATCGGCGGGGAGCATTTCCTACGAG.

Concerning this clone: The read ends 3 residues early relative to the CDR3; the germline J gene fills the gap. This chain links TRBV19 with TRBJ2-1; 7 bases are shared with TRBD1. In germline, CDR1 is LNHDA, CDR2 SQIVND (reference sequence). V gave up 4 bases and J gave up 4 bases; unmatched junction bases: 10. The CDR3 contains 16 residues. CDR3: CASSKGTGQPYNEQFF. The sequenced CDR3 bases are TGTGCCAGTAGTAAAGGGACGGGACAGCCGTACAATGAG.

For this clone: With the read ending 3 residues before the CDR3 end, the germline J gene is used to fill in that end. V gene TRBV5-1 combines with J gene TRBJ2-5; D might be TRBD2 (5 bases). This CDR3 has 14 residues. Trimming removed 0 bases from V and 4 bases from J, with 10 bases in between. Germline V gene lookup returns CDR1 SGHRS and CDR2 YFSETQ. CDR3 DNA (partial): TGCGCCAGCAGCTTGGCCCACCGGGGAGAGACC. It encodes CASSLAHRGET. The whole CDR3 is CASSLAHRGETQYF. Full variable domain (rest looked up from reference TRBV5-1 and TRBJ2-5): KAGVTQTPRYLIKTRGQQVTLSCSPISGHRSVSWYQQTPGQGLQFLFEYFSETQRNKGNFPGRFSGRQFSNSRSEMNVSTLELGDSALYLCASSLAHRGETQYFGPGTRLLVL.

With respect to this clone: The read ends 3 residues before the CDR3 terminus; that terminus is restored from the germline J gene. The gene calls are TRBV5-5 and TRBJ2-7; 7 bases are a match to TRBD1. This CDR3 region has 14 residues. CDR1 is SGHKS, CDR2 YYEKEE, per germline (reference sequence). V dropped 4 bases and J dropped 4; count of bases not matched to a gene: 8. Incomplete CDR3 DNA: TGTGCCAGCAGCACTGGTTCAGGGGGTTACGAG. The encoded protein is CASSTGSGGYE. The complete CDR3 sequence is CASSTGSGGYEQYF.

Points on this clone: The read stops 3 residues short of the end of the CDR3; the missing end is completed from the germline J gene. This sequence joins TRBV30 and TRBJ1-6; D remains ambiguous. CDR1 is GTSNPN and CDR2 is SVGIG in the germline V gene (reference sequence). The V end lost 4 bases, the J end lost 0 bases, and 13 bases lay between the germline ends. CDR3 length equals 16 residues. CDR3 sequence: CAWKVRGPSYNSPLHF. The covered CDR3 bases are TGTGCCTGGAAGGTTCGGGGTCCCTCCTATAATTCACCC.

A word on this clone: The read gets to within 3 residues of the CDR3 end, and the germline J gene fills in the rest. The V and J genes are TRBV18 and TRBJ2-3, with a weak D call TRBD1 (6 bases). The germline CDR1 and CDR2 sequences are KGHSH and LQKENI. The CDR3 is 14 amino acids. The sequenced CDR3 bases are TGTGCCAGCTCACAAGGGGGTCCCCAAGAGACG. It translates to CASSQGGPQET. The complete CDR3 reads CASSQGGPQETQYF.